This T cell receptor (beta chain) is drawn from a study of control samples from healthy donors and cancer patients. There are 14 residues in the CDR3. Per germline, CDR1 MNHEY and CDR2 SVGAGI. V was clipped by 6 bases and J by 7 bases, with 15 bases between them. Some clones are missing from TCRdb's copy, which holds only in-frame ones; the method was immunoSEQ multiplex PCR. The profile shows about 160,000 clones, around nine tenths of them singletons. This clonotype was sampled from a man aged 30 to 39 in good health. The sample was blood. The chain joins TRBV6-5 to TRBJ1-4; tentative D call: TRBD1 (5 bases). CDR3 residues: CASSLDSGSEKLFF. In nucleotides, the CDR3 is TGTGCCAGCAGCCTCGACAGCGGTAGTGAAAAACTGTTTTTT.